The rows below give T cell receptor beta chains drawn from one sample of a study of shared clonotypes between healthy human individuals. Data came from immunoSEQ multiplex PCR; TCRdb stores just in-frame clones and leaves some out. The profile covers approximately 2.3 million clones, with 93% appearing a single time and about 0.39% taken by the ten largest. The source material was naive CD4+ T cells from PBMCs. These TCRs come from a young man in good health. Some clones in this sample may be carry-over from other donors' samples. The CDR3 runs from the conserved cysteine through the conserved F or W. Fields, in order: CDR3 protein, CDR3 DNA, J gene, clone size, D gene, V gene. A D gene is named only where the DNA matches it firmly. Some rows have no size entry. The others give once, few or many, or a class for an expanded clone.

CDR3: CASSAPIATDTQYF; DNA: TGCGCCAGCAGTGCCCCGATAGCCACAGATACGCAGTATTTT; J: TRBJ2-3; size: -; D: -; V: TRBV10-2
CDR3: CAWSDGRNTEAFF; DNA: TGTGCCTGGAGCGATGGTCGGAACACTGAAGCTTTCTTT; J: TRBJ1-1; size: -; D: -; V: TRBV30
CDR3: CASSGQNTGELFF; DNA: TGTGCCAGCAGCGGGCAGAACACCGGGGAGCTGTTTTTT; J: TRBJ2-2; size: -; D: -; V: TRBV9
CDR3: CASSEEVRGLRNTIYF; DNA: TGTGCCAGCAGTGAAGAGGTTCGGGGGTTAAGAAACACCATATATTTT; J: TRBJ1-3; size: -; D: -; V: TRBV6-1
CDR3: CASSINHGGTDTQYF; DNA: TGCGCCAGCAGCATCAATCACGGCGGCACAGATACGCAGTATTTT; J: TRBJ2-3; size: once; D: -; V: TRBV5-1
CDR3: CASSPQPGLAGGTQYF; DNA: TGTGCCAGCTCACCCCAACCAGGACTAGCGGGAGGGACCCAGTACTTC; J: TRBJ2-5; size: once; D: TRBD2; V: TRBV18
CDR3: CASSYDRANYGYTF; DNA: TGTGCCAGCAGTTATGACCGAGCTAACTATGGCTACACCTTC; J: TRBJ1-2; size: -; D: -; V: TRBV6-5
CDR3: CASSRQRGTEAFF; DNA: TGCGCCAGCAGCCGGCAAAGGGGAACTGAAGCTTTCTTT; J: TRBJ1-1; size: -; D: -; V: TRBV4-3
CDR3: CSVEGTRGVGEQFF; DNA: TGCAGCGTTGAAGGGACTAGAGGGGTGGGGGAGCAGTTCTTC; J: TRBJ2-1; size: -; D: TRBD2; V: TRBV29-1
CDR3: CASSSHMSSGNTIYF; DNA: TGTGCCAGCAGCTCCCACATGAGCTCTGGAAACACCATATATTTT; J: TRBJ1-3; size: -; D: -; V: TRBV9
CDR3: CASIEDMMNTEAFF; DNA: TGTGCCAGCATTGAGGACATGATGAACACTGAAGCTTTCTTT; J: TRBJ1-1; size: -; D: -; V: TRBV2
CDR3: CAIAVSGTLGDTQYF; DNA: TGTGCCATTGCGGTTAGCGGGACCCTGGGAGATACGCAGTATTTT; J: TRBJ2-3; size: -; D: TRBD2; V: TRBV10-3
CDR3: CAWSSPGHLSNTEAFF; DNA: TGTGCCTGGAGTTCCCCGGGACACCTTTCGAACACTGAAGCTTTCTTT; J: TRBJ1-1; size: -; D: -; V: TRBV30
CDR3: CASSPGTAKETQYF; DNA: TGTGCCAGCAGCCCCGGGACGGCCAAAGAGACCCAGTACTTC; J: TRBJ2-5; size: -; D: -; V: TRBV11-2
CDR3: CASSGHSTDTQYF; DNA: TGTGCCAGCAGTGGTCATAGCACAGATACGCAGTATTTT; J: TRBJ2-3; size: -; D: -; V: TRBV6-4
CDR3: CASSLTSGLYNEQFF; DNA: TGCGCCAGCAGCTTGACTAGCGGATTGTACAATGAGCAGTTCTTC; J: TRBJ2-1; size: -; D: TRBD2; V: TRBV5-1
CDR3: CSVEDYLGEAETQYF; DNA: TGCAGCGTTGAAGATTATCTCGGCGAGGCGGAGACCCAGTACTTC; J: TRBJ2-5; size: -; D: -; V: TRBV29-1